Below are 20 T cell receptor beta chains sequenced from a single sample in a study of T-cell reconstitution after alpha-beta-depleted transplantation in children. A library of TCRbeta sequences, prepared with unique molecular identifiers, was generated. One entry per CDR3 protein, called by TCRdb with MiXCR from the PCR reads. The sample carries about 580,000 distinct CDR3 sequences, 20% to 25% recorded once. This specimen consisted of PBMCs, mostly from graft donor cells, obtained 360 days after TCRalphabeta/CD19-depleted stem cell transplant. These receptors all stem from a boy under three years old who had a stem cell transplant for acute myeloid leukemia, so the T cells may come from the graft donor.

J is TRBJ2-7 and V is TRBV6-2 or TRBV6-3, with a possible D match to TRBD1 (6 bases). V gave up 2 bases and J gave up 2 bases, with 10 bases separating them. Germline CDR1 MNHEY, CDR2 SVGEGT. This CDR3 has 14 amino acids. Written as DNA, the CDR3 is TGTGCCAGCAGTTACCACTACAGGGCCTACGAGCAGTACTTC. It translates to CASSYHYRAYEQYF.

The chain employs TRBV2 and TRBJ1-3; D perhaps matches TRBD1 (6 bases). This CDR3 comprises 15 residues. V lost 8 bases, J lost 3 bases, and 17 bases lay in between. Germline lookup yields CDR1 SNHLY and CDR2 FYNNEI. Here the CDR3 reads CASAPGQSNGNTIYF. The CDR3 DNA sequence: TGTGCCAGCGCCCCCGGACAGTCTAATGGAAACACCATATATTTT.

The V and J genes are TRBV20-1 and TRBJ2-1; 8 nucleotides align to TRBD1. Germline CDR1 DFQATT, CDR2 SNEGSKA (reference sequence). The CDR3 sequence is 16 residues long. J was trimmed by 0 bases and V by 3 bases; bases with no gene match: 7. The CDR3 bases are TGCAGTGCTAGTAGGAATACAGGGGGCTCCTACAATGAGCAGTTCTTC. It encodes CSASRNTGGSYNEQFF.

This clonotype showed up just a few times. The V and J genes are TRBV6-5 and TRBJ2-1; no definite D call. The CDR3 length is 12 residues. From germline, CDR1 is MNHEY and CDR2 SVGAGI. Between the trimmed V and J ends, which lost 10 bases and 5 bases, there was a span of 12 bases. As DNA, the CDR3 is TGTGCCACCAGCTTCAGAGACAATGAGCAGTTCTTC. Translating it yields CATSFRDNEQFF.

This clonotype was counted at least ten times. This chain connects TRBV20-1 to TRBJ2-7; D assignment may be TRBD1 or TRBD2 (5 bases each). Trimming removed 6 bases at V and 0 bases at J, with 15 bases between. The germline V gene has CDR1 DFQATT and CDR2 SNEGSKA (reference sequence). The CDR3 spans 14 residues. The DNA of the CDR3 is TGCAGTGCGACCGGGACCCTCAGCTCCTACGAGCAGTACGTC. This sequence encodes CSATGTLSSYEQYV.

This chain links TRBV6-1 with TRBJ1-5; 7 positions agree with TRBD1. V dropped 5 bases and J dropped 4; count of bases not matched to a gene: 5. This CDR3 has 14 residues. The germline V gene encodes CDR1 MNHNS and CDR2 SASEGT. The CDR3 DNA sequence: TGTGCCAGCAGTAAACAGGGGATGAATCAGCCCCAGCATTTT. This translates into CASSKQGMNQPQHF.

CDR3 sequence reads: CASSFLTPGRGEQFF. DNA for the CDR3: TGTGCCAGCAGCTTTCTCACCCCCGGGCGGGGTGAGCAGTTCTTC. The chain carries TRBV7-6 and TRBJ2-1; a weak D match, TRBD2 (6 bases). V gave up 3 bases and J gave up 9 bases, with 18 bases separating them. The CDR3 is 15 residues long. Germline lookup yields CDR1 SGHVS and CDR2 FNYEAQ.

This clonotype has just a few counts. The rearrangement joins TRBV7-2 to TRBJ2-1; no clear D gene. Germline-derived CDR1 and CDR2 are SGHTA and FQGNSA. The CDR3 contains 14 residues. The V and J ends lost 7 bases and 2 bases respectively, with 12 bases between them. The DNA for the CDR3 is TGTGCCAGCACCCCCCCGACACCCTACAATGAGCAGTTCTTC. Its protein product is CASTPPTPYNEQFF.

This clonotype was recorded at least ten times. The chain uses TRBV20-1 and TRBJ2-2, with D perhaps given as TRBD1 or TRBD2 (5 bases each). The CDR3 is 14 amino acids. V was trimmed by 6 bases and J by 0 bases, leaving 11 bases between them. Germline CDR1 DFQATT, CDR2 SNEGSKA (reference sequence). As DNA, the CDR3 is TGCAGTGCCCCCTCGGGACCGAACACCGGGGAGCTGTTTTTT. This encodes CSAPSGPNTGELFF.

This clonotype was detected ten times or more. The gene calls are TRBV20-1 and TRBJ2-1; TRBD2 is a possible D gene (6 bases). From germline, CDR1 is DFQATT and CDR2 SNEGSKA (reference sequence). CDR3 size: 13 residues. Between the trimmed V and J ends, which lost 3 bases and 5 bases, there was a span of 11 bases. CDR3 DNA sequence: TGCAGTGCTAGTTGGGGCGGGGACAATGAGCAGTTCTTC. It codes for CSASWGGDNEQFF.

Only a few counts were recorded for this clonotype. The chain recombines TRBV29-1 with TRBJ2-5; D not resolved. The CDR3 is 13 amino acids. V was cut by 7 bases and J by 4 bases, with 16 bases left in between. Per the germline V gene, CDR1 is SQVTM and CDR2 is ANQGSEA. CDR3 sequence reads: CSASPTAGETQYF. The CDR3 bases are TGCAGCGCCTCCCCGACGGCCGGAGAGACCCAGTACTTC.

The J gene is TRBJ2-5, the V gene TRBV20-1; TRBD1 might be the D (6 bases). V dropped 6 bases and J dropped 1 base, with 12 bases sitting between them. Germline CDR1 reads DFQATT; CDR2 reads SNEGSKA (reference sequence). The CDR3 runs 13 residues. CDR3 in DNA: TGCAGTGCAGAGATGGGGGCCCAAGAGACCCAGTACTTC. This sequence encodes CSAEMGAQETQYF.

This clonotype was counted many times. The V call is TRBV20-1, the J call TRBJ2-5; no reliable D call. The CDR3 loop spans 12 amino acids. The germline V and J ends were trimmed by 4 bases and 4 bases, with 10 bases remaining between them. The germline V gene encodes CDR1 DFQATT and CDR2 SNEGSKA (reference sequence). Here the CDR3 reads CSANAARETQYF. For the CDR3, the DNA is TGCAGTGCTAACGCTGCCCGAGAGACCCAGTACTTC.

The rearrangement joins TRBV3-1 to TRBJ2-5; 9 bases align to TRBD2. CDR3 length: 15 amino acids. J lost 5 bases, V lost 4 bases, and 8 bases had no gene match. Germline values: CDR1 LGHDT, CDR2 YNNKEL (reference sequence). The CDR3 is CASSLPRRGGETQYF. The DNA of the CDR3 is TGTGCCAGCAGCCTCCCTCGGCGGGGGGGTGAGACCCAGTACTTC.

This clonotype was counted many times. The chain carries TRBV20-1 and TRBJ2-1; 7 nucleotides line up with TRBD2. This CDR3 comprises 15 residues. V gave up 4 bases and J gave up 10 bases; unmatched junction bases: 16. Germline V gene data show CDR1 as DFQATT and CDR2 as SNEGSKA (reference sequence). The DNA for the CDR3 is TGCAGTGCTAACCGGGACTATTTCGGGTCGGGGGAGCAGTTCTTC. Translating it yields CSANRDYFGSGEQFF.

A remark on this clonotype: It is likely a read error, because the conserved phenylalanine at the end of the CDR3 is missing. This chain connects TRBV20-1 to TRBJ2-7; 10 positions match TRBD1. The J segment lost 4 bases and the V segment lost 6 bases, leaving 6 bases of the junction unmatched. This CDR3 is built from 13 residues. Germline CDR1 reads DFQATT; CDR2 reads SNEGSKA (reference sequence). CDR3 sequence reads: CSARPDRGYEQYC. In DNA, the CDR3 is TGCAGTGCCCGCCCGGACAGGGGGTACGAGCAGTACTGC.

This clonotype has only a few counts. V and J are TRBV20-1 and TRBJ2-1; TRBD2 is a possible D gene (6 bases). The germline V gene encodes CDR1 DFQATT and CDR2 SNEGSKA (reference sequence). V was trimmed by 6 bases and J by 0 bases, leaving 12 bases between them. This CDR3 contains 14 residues. The CDR3 here is CSARRGTSYNEQFF. The CDR3, as DNA: TGCAGTGCAAGGAGGGGAACCTCCTACAATGAGCAGTTCTTC.

This chain uses TRBV20-1 with TRBJ2-1; 12 bases are a match to TRBD2. From germline, CDR1 is DFQATT and CDR2 SNEGSKA (reference sequence). The length of the CDR3 is 15 residues. This CDR3 reads CRPTLAGGLYNEQFF. The CDR3 DNA reads as TGCAGACCGACACTAGCGGGGGGCCTGTACAATGAGCAGTTCTTC.

In this sample, this clonotype turned up many times. The chain employs TRBV28 and TRBJ2-3; TRBD2 matches at 7 bases. CDR1 is MDHEN and CDR2 is SYDVKM in the germline V gene. J gave up 5 bases and V 3 bases, and 8 bases lay outside the gene matches. This CDR3 comprises 15 residues. CDR3 loop: CASSLSGGSLDTQYF. DNA of the CDR3: TGTGCCAGCAGTTTGTCGGGGGGATCCTTAGATACGCAGTATTTT.

The chain links TRBV20-1 to TRBJ1-6; D is perhaps TRBD1 (6 bases). The CDR3 is 16 residues long. Trimming removed 0 bases from V and 5 bases from J, with 14 bases in between. The germline CDR1 and CDR2 sequences are DFQATT and SNEGSKA (reference sequence). The CDR3: CSARDVRTGNNSPLHF. CDR3 DNA: TGCAGTGCTAGAGATGTCCGAACAGGGAATAATTCACCCCTCCACTTT.